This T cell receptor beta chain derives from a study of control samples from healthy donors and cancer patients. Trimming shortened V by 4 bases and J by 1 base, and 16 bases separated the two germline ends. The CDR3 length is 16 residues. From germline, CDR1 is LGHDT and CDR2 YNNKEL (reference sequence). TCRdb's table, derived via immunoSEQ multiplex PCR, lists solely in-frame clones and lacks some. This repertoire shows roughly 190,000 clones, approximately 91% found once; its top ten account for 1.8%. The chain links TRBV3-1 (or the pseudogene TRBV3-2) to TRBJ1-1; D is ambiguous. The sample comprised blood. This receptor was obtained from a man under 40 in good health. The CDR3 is CASSLRRAVENTEAFF. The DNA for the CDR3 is TGTGCCAGCAGCCTACGCCGAGCAGTCGAGAACACTGAAGCTTTCTTT.